This TCR beta chain stems from a study of blood T cell repertoires in COVID-19. Profiled with immunoSEQ multiplex PCR; TCRdb holds only in-frame clones, not every one. The sample includes approximately 45,000 clones, 90% of them seen just once. V shed 0 bases and J shed 0 bases, with 10 bases lying between them. The CDR3 has 17 residues. Germline V gives CDR1 SGDLS, CDR2 YYNGEE. Sequencing used peripheral blood. The TCR sequence derives from a man between 65 and 80 years old with acute or convalescent COVID-19. The J gene is TRBJ1-6, the V gene TRBV9; D gene unclear. DNA for the CDR3: TGTGCCAGCAGCGTAGGTGACAATTACTCCTATAATTCACCCCTCCACTTT. Its translation: CASSVGDNYSYNSPLHF.